This TCR beta chain was sequenced in a study of blood T cell repertoires in COVID-19. Using immunoSEQ multiplex PCR, the repertoire was profiled, and TCRdb retains in-frame clones only, with some absent. The sample consists of around 130,000 clones, 77% of them appearing once. This CDR3 comprises 13 residues. Trimming cost V 4 bases and J 0 bases, with 6 bases left between them. Germline-derived CDR1 and CDR2 are MGHRA and YSYEKL. The chain uses TRBV4-1 and TRBJ1-1; D is ambiguous. The origin of this receptor is a human donor in a cohort sampled during active COVID-19. Sample: peripheral blood. This chain's CDR3 is CASSPGMNTEAFF. In DNA form, the CDR3 reads TGCGCCAGCAGCCCGGGAATGAACACTGAAGCTTTCTTT.